These 18 T cell receptor beta chains originate from one sample sequenced in a study of blood T cell repertoires in COVID-19. TCRdb's table, derived via immunoSEQ multiplex PCR, lists solely in-frame clones and lacks some. The sample includes around 180,000 clones, under 90% seen only once; the top ten take roughly 6.3%. Specimen: peripheral blood. These receptors came from a human donor in a cohort sampled during active COVID-19.

The V and J genes are TRBV24-1 and TRBJ2-1, with D perhaps TRBD1 (5 bases). The CDR3 runs 11 residues. CDR1 is KGHDR, CDR2 SFDVKD, per germline. The V and J ends lost 5 bases and 8 bases respectively, with 6 bases between them. The CDR3 sequence is CATSGGHEQFF. In DNA form, the CDR3 reads TGTGCCACCAGTGGGGGCCATGAGCAGTTCTTC.

The V and J genes are TRBV7-8 and TRBJ2-6, with TRBD1 matching over 9 bases. Germline V gene lookup returns CDR1 SGHVS and CDR2 FQNEAQ. The CDR3 totals 18 residues. V lost 5 bases to trimming and J lost 0 bases; unmatched junction nucleotides: 8. Here the CDR3 reads CASSGRQGVASGANVLTF. DNA of the CDR3: TGTGCCAGCAGCGGACGACAGGGGGTCGCCTCTGGGGCCAACGTCCTGACTTTC.

This clone has only one observation. V is TRBV19 and J is TRBJ1-3, with D possibly matching TRBD1 (6 bases). Germline values: CDR1 LNHDA, CDR2 SQIVND (reference sequence). V lost 7 bases, J lost 0 bases, and 10 bases lay in between. The CDR3 contains 14 residues. The CDR3 bases are TGTGCCAGTACACAGGGAGTCTCTGGAAACACCATATATTTT. Encoded protein: CASTQGVSGNTIYF. Full variable domain (rest looked up from reference TRBV19 and TRBJ1-3): DGGITQSPKYLFRKEGQNVTLSCEQNLNHDAMYWYRQDPGQGLRLIYYSQIVNDFQKGDIAEGYSVSREKKESFPLTVTSAQKNPTAFYLCASTQGVSGNTIYFGEGSWLTVV.

This chain joins TRBV28 and TRBJ1-4; 12 nucleotides line up with TRBD1. Losses at the gene ends were 6 bases for V and 7 bases for J; bases not matched to a gene: 3. In germline, CDR1 is MDHEN, CDR2 SYDVKM. The CDR3 has 14 amino acids. Here the CDR3 reads CASSGTGGIEKLFF. The CDR3 nucleotides read TGTGCCAGCAGCGGGACAGGGGGCATTGAAAAACTGTTTTTT.

This clone showed up just once. The chain uses TRBV5-1 and TRBJ1-4; D is unresolved. The CDR3 runs 13 residues. Looked up from germline, CDR1 is SGHRS and CDR2 is YFSETQ. V lost 0 bases and J lost 12, with 12 bases in between. The CDR3 spells CASSLGGEGELFF. CDR3 DNA sequence: TGCGCCAGCAGCTTGGGTGGGGAGGGCGAACTGTTTTTT.

This clone was detected only once. V usage is TRBV23-1 and J usage is TRBJ1-2; no clear D. TRBV23-1 is an ORF; its function is uncertain. The CDR3 spans 14 residues. Trimming pared 3 bases from V and 4 bases from J, leaving 12 bases between. The CDR3 loop is CASSQRQSIYGYTF. DNA of the CDR3: TGCGCCAGCAGTCAGAGGCAGAGCATCTATGGCTACACCTTC.

The J gene is TRBJ1-1, the V gene TRBV7-8; the D gene is possibly TRBD1 (5 bases). This CDR3 spans 15 amino acids. Deletions cut 3 bases from V and 0 bases from J, with 11 bases between. Germline lookup yields CDR1 SGHVS and CDR2 FQNEAQ. Written as DNA, the CDR3 is TGTGCCAGCAGCTTCGACCCAGGGTTGAACACTGAAGCTTTCTTT. Protein: CASSFDPGLNTEAFF.

V gene TRBV15 combines with J gene TRBJ2-1; 9 bases line up with TRBD1. The ends lost 3 bases at V and 8 bases at J; junction bases unmatched: 8. The CDR3 totals 15 residues. Germline assignment: CDR1 LNHNV and CDR2 YYDKDF (reference sequence). CDR3 residues: CATSSSGQGFDEQFF. Here the CDR3 DNA reads TGTGCCACCAGCAGTTCGGGACAGGGTTTCGATGAGCAGTTCTTC.

This clone came up once. The chain uses TRBV7-8 and TRBJ2-1, with 7 positions matching TRBD2. This CDR3 region has 16 residues. From germline, CDR1 is SGHVS and CDR2 FQNEAQ. Losses at the gene ends were 6 bases for V and 7 bases for J; bases not matched to a gene: 15. In nucleotides, the CDR3 is TGTGCCAGCAGAATAACTAGAGGCGGGGGATTGAATGAGCAGTTCTTC. Residues: CASRITRGGGLNEQFF.

The chain employs TRBV15 and TRBJ2-7, with D possibly being TRBD2 (5 bases). Germline values: CDR1 LNHNV, CDR2 YYDKDF (reference sequence). The CDR3 has 14 amino acids. Trimming stripped 4 bases from V and 3 bases from J, with 13 bases between. CDR3 in amino acids: CATSTGMNNYEQYF. CDR3 DNA sequence: TGTGCCACCAGCACCGGGATGAATAACTACGAGCAGTACTTC.

The chain is built from TRBV19 and TRBJ1-2; 7 bases align to TRBD1. This CDR3 has 15 amino acids. CDR1 and CDR2 (germline): LNHDA, SQIVND (reference sequence). V lost 8 bases to trimming and J lost 5 bases; unmatched junction nucleotides: 14. The CDR3 nucleotides read TGTGCCAGTTGCCCCTCAGGAGGGGGCGGTTATGGCTACACCTTC. It encodes CASCPSGGGGYGYTF. The full variable domain, rest sourced from reference TRBV19 and TRBJ1-2, is DGGITQSPKYLFRKEGQNVTLSCEQNLNHDAMYWYRQDPGQGLRLIYYSQIVNDFQKGDIAEGYSVSREKKESFPLTVTSAQKNPTAFYLCASCPSGGGGYGYTFGSGTRLTVV.

This clone was seen just once. The chain combines TRBV4-1 with TRBJ1-5, with D possibly TRBD1 on 6 matching bases. CDR3 size: 17 residues. Trimming stripped 0 bases from V and 0 bases from J, with 12 bases between. Germline CDR1 is MGHRA and CDR2 is YSYEKL. CDR3 DNA sequence: TGCGCCAGCAGCCAAGATGGGACATCAAATAGCAATCAGCCCCAGCATTTT. As protein: CASSQDGTSNSNQPQHF.

The chain links TRBV25-1 to TRBJ2-7; D might be TRBD1 (5 bases). The V gene lost 4 bases and the J gene lost 0 bases, with 19 bases spanning the gap. Per germline, CDR1 MGHDK and CDR2 SYGVNS. The CDR3 runs to 17 residues. CDR3: CASSVTEQDSLSYEQYF. The CDR3 DNA reads TGTGCCAGCAGTGTGACAGAACAAGATAGCCTCTCCTACGAGCAGTACTTC.

The V gene is TRBV7-2, the J gene TRBJ1-5; 11 nucleotides line up with TRBD1. With 1 base clipped from V and 6 bases from J, the junction kept 2 bases outside the gene matches. The germline gives CDR1 SGHTA, CDR2 FQGNSA. This CDR3 comprises 15 residues. CDR3 amino acids: CASSLVGTGGQPQHF. The CDR3 DNA reads as TGTGCCAGCAGCTTAGTCGGGACAGGGGGTCAGCCCCAGCATTTT.

This chain uses TRBV3-1 (or the pseudogene TRBV3-2) with TRBJ2-1; D may be TRBD2 (6 bases). The CDR3 is 15 amino acids. Deletions cut 0 bases from V and 2 bases from J, with 8 bases between. Germline values: CDR1 LGHDT, CDR2 YNNKEL (reference sequence). The CDR3 coding sequence is TGTGCCAGCAGCCAAGAACCGGGGGCCTACAATGAGCAGTTCTTC. Amino acids: CASSQEPGAYNEQFF.

This clone came up a few times. The rearrangement joins TRBV27 to TRBJ2-7; TRBD2 matches at 10 bases. The CDR3 runs 14 residues. V dropped 4 bases and J dropped 2; count of bases not matched to a gene: 2. Germline V gene data show CDR1 as MNHEY and CDR2 as SMNVEV (reference sequence). The CDR3 loop is CASSSGLATYEQYF. For the CDR3, the DNA is TGTGCCAGCAGTTCGGGACTAGCGACCTACGAGCAGTACTTC.

The chain combines TRBV10-1 with TRBJ2-3; 13 positions match TRBD2. CDR3 size: 17 residues. From germline, CDR1 is WNHNN and CDR2 SYGVQD (reference sequence). The trim removed 3 bases at V and 1 base at J, leaving 4 bases unmatched. Written as DNA, the CDR3 is TGCGCCAGCAGTGAAGGAGGACTAGCGGGGGGCACAGATACGCAGTATTTT. Its translation: CASSEGGLAGGTDTQYF.

The rearrangement joins TRBV6-6 to TRBJ2-7; maybe TRBD1 (5 bases). V was cut by 4 bases and J by 1 base, with 8 bases left in between. The CDR3 spans 13 residues. The V gene's germline CDR1 is MNHNY and CDR2 SVGAGI (reference sequence). CDR3 nucleotide sequence: TGTGCCAGCAGTTCAACAGGTTCCTACGAGCAGTACTTC. As protein: CASSSTGSYEQYF.